This T cell receptor beta chain was identified in a study of blood T cells in healthy people across ages. A word on this clonotype: The junction shows a germline mismatch at one end, possibly a read error.

Germline V CDR1 and CDR2: SQVTM, ANQGSEA. The CDR3 is 11 residues long. With a J-beta primer mix and a sample-barcoded 5' primer, a second PCR ran roughly 7 to 11 cycles. Using its own MiXCR run on the 5' RACE reads, TCRdb lists one record per CDR3 protein. Among roughly 800,000 distinct CDR3 sequences, under 40% were seen once, and the ten largest hold 10% to 15%. The rearrangement joins TRBV29-1 to TRBJ2-5; a possible D gene is TRBD2 (5 bases). The sequenced sample consisted of blood. The sequence came from a man aged 18 to 29 in good health. The CDR3 sequence is CSVRPGETQYF. CDR3 nucleotides: TGTAGCGTTCGGCCGGGAGAGACCCAGTACTTC.